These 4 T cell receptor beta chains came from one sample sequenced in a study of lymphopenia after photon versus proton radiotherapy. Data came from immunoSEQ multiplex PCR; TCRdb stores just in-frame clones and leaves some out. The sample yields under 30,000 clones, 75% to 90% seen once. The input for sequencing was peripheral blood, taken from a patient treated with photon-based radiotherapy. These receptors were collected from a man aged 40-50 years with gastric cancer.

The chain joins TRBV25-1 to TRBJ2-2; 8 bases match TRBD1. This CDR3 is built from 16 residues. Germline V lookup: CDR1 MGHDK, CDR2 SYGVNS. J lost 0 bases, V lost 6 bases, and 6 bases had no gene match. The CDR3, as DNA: TGTGCCAGCAGCCGAGGACAGGGCGCGAACACCGGGGAGCTGTTTTTT. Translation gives CASSRGQGANTGELFF.

CDR3 sequence reads: CASSFSGTGDTF. The CDR3 bases are TGTGCCAGCAGCTTCTCCGGGACAGGCGACACCTTC. The chain links TRBV5-4 to TRBJ1-2; TRBD1 agrees at 8 bases. After removal of 2 bases from V and 12 bases from J, the junction contained 6 bases not matched to a gene. CDR1 is SGHNT and CDR2 is YYREEE in the germline V gene (reference sequence). CDR3 length equals 12 residues.

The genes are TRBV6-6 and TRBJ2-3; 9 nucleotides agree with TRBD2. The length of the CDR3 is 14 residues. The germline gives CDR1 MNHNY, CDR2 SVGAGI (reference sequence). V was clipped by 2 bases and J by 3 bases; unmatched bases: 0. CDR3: CASSYLAGTDTQYF. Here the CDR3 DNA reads TGTGCCAGCAGTTACCTAGCGGGGACAGATACGCAGTATTTT.

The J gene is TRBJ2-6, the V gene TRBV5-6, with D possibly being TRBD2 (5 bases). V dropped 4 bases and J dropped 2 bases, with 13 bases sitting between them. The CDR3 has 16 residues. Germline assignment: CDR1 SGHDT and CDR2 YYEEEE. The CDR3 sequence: CASSPGEHTGANVLTF. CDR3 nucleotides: TGTGCCAGCAGCCCCGGGGAGCACACTGGGGCCAACGTCCTGACTTTC.